Presented here are 23 T cell receptor beta chains from one specimen sequenced in a study of cytomegalovirus exposure and HLA in healthy donors (TCRdb year 2017). To prepare the library, the immunoSEQ multiplex PCR assay was applied. Sourced from immuneACCESS, this table was stored by TCRdb with only in-frame sequences that have V and J called. A share of the clones is absent; for the studies checked, an unresolved V gene accounts for under half, and the remainder has no known explanation. The sample table contains 70,000 to 80,000 clones; only one count was recorded for roughly 93% of them. Under 4% of the sample is taken by the ten largest. Source material: PBMCs. The receptors derive from a young woman in good health and CMV-seropositive.

This clone is a singleton in its sample. The chain has TRBV7-9 and TRBJ1-5; D is possibly TRBD1 (5 bases). The V end lost 5 bases, the J end lost 6 bases, and 14 bases lay between the germline ends. CDR1 is SEHNR, CDR2 FQNEAQ, per germline (reference sequence). This CDR3 contains 14 residues. CDR3 amino acids: CASSQAGVGQPQHF. The CDR3 bases are TGTGCCAGCAGCCAAGCGGGGGTCGGTCAGCCCCAGCATTTT.

The chain recombines TRBV5-1 with TRBJ1-3, with D perhaps matching TRBD1 (6 bases). This CDR3 is 15 amino acids long. Germline V gene lookup returns CDR1 SGHRS and CDR2 YFSETQ. Trimming removed 4 bases at V and 4 bases at J, with 15 bases between. CDR3 nucleotides: TGCGCCAGCAGCAGAACCAGGGGATCAGGAAACACCATATATTTT. Residues: CASSRTRGSGNTIYF. Full variable domain (remainder filled in from reference TRBV5-1 and TRBJ1-3): KAGVTQTPRYLIKTRGQQVTLSCSPISGHRSVSWYQQTPGQGLQFLFEYFSETQRNKGNFPGRFSGRQFSNSRSEMNVSTLELGDSALYLCASSRTRGSGNTIYFGEGSWLTVV.

The chain links TRBV11-1 to TRBJ1-2, with D unresolved. The CDR3 is made up of 16 amino acids. Germline assignment: CDR1 SGHAT and CDR2 FQDESV (reference sequence). V lost 5 bases to trimming and J lost 1 base, with 17 bases between them. The CDR3 DNA reads TGTGCCAGCAGCCCCAGTTTCGGAGGAAGTAACTATGGCTACACCTTC. Its translation: CASSPSFGGSNYGYTF.

This chain uses TRBV6-1 with TRBJ1-5, with D uncertain. Trimming cost V 8 bases and J 0 bases, with 14 bases left between them. CDR1 and CDR2 (germline): MNHNS, SASEGT. The CDR3 extends over 15 amino acids. DNA of the CDR3: TGTGCCAGCGTTCCCTACCTTTATAGCAATCAGCCCCAGCATTTT. It encodes CASVPYLYSNQPQHF.

This chain links TRBV28 with TRBJ1-5; 9 bases fit TRBD1. This CDR3 is built from 15 residues. Germline loops: CDR1 MDHEN, CDR2 SYDVKM. V lost 3 bases to trimming and J lost 6 bases; unmatched junction nucleotides: 6. This chain's CDR3 is CASSLTGGGSQPQHF. The DNA of the CDR3 is TGTGCCAGCAGTTTGACAGGGGGAGGGAGTCAGCCCCAGCATTTT. The complete variable domain, with remaining parts taken from reference TRBV28 and TRBJ1-5, reads DVKVTQSSRYLVKRTGEKVFLECVQDMDHENMFWYRQDPGLGLRLIYFSYDVKMKEKGDIPEGYSVSREKKERFSLILESASTNQTSMYLCASSLTGGGSQPQHFGDGTRLSIL.

The DNA of the CDR3 is TGTGCCAGCAGCACCCGGAGGGCCACGAACACAGATACGCAGTATTTT. Its translation is CASSTRRATNTDTQYF. The rearrangement uses TRBV9 and TRBJ2-3; a weak D match, TRBD2 (6 bases). Germline CDR1 reads SGDLS; CDR2 reads YYNGEE. This CDR3 comprises 16 residues. V was clipped by 4 bases and J by 2 bases, with 17 bases between them.

The chain couples TRBV6-1 to TRBJ2-3; 7 nucleotides align to TRBD2. The CDR3 consists of 15 residues. V dropped 6 bases and J dropped 3; count of bases not matched to a gene: 9. CDR1 and CDR2 from the germline V gene are MNHNS and SASEGT. CDR3 sequence reads: CASSLSGGRTDTQYF. CDR3 nucleotide sequence: TGTGCCAGCAGCCTTTCGGGGGGAAGGACAGATACGCAGTATTTT.

The rearrangement joins TRBV27 to TRBJ2-2; D perhaps matches TRBD2 (6 bases). This CDR3 comprises 15 residues. V dropped 3 bases and J dropped 1 base, with 9 bases sitting between them. Germline lookup yields CDR1 MNHEY and CDR2 SMNVEV (reference sequence). The CDR3 region has the DNA TGTGCCAGCAGTTTGGCGGGGTTGAACACCGGGGAGCTGTTTTTT. Amino acid sequence: CASSLAGLNTGELFF.

V and J are TRBV6-1 and TRBJ2-7; no firm D call. Germline V gene sequence: CDR1 MNHNS, CDR2 SASEGT. V shed 1 base and J shed 0 bases, with 7 bases lying between them. The CDR3 has 14 amino acids. The CDR3 here is CASSEVAFSYEQYF. CDR3 DNA: TGTGCCAGCAGTGAAGTGGCTTTCTCCTACGAGCAGTACTTC.

The rearrangement links TRBV9 to TRBJ1-1; no reliable D call. Germline assignment: CDR1 SGDLS and CDR2 YYNGEE. V was shortened by 2 bases and J by 7 bases, with 15 bases between the two germline ends. This CDR3 is 14 amino acids long. For the CDR3, the DNA is TGTGCCAGCAGCGTGGTTTTGCCCGGGAGTGAAGCTTTCTTT. It codes for CASSVVLPGSEAFF.

The gene calls are TRBV7-9 and TRBJ2-5, with TRBD2 matching 7 bases. The CDR3 loop spans 15 amino acids. The V gene end was trimmed by 6 bases and the J gene end by 4 bases; junction bases not matched to a gene: 11. The V gene's germline CDR1 is SEHNR and CDR2 FQNEAQ (reference sequence). The CDR3 region is CASRGSGDLGETQYF. The CDR3 DNA is TGTGCCAGCAGGGGGAGCGGGGACCTTGGAGAGACCCAGTACTTC.

The chain recombines TRBV4-3 with TRBJ2-3; 13 bases are a match to TRBD2. From germline, CDR1 is LGHNA and CDR2 YSLEER. The CDR3 consists of 16 residues. V trimming: 5 bases; J trimming: 5 bases; junction bases outside the gene matches: 7. CDR3 in amino acids: CASSVGLAGVGDTQYF. The CDR3 bases are TGCGCCAGCAGCGTAGGACTAGCGGGAGTCGGAGATACGCAGTATTTT.

The V and J genes are TRBV30 and TRBJ1-1; a weak D match, TRBD1 (5 bases). The germline V gene encodes CDR1 GTSNPN and CDR2 SVGIG (reference sequence). This CDR3 spans 14 amino acids. V lost 3 bases to trimming and J lost 0 bases, with 11 bases between them. The CDR3 is CAWRIREMNTEAFF. The CDR3 DNA reads TGTGCCTGGAGGATCAGGGAAATGAACACTGAAGCTTTCTTT.

This clone was recorded only once. The gene calls are TRBV18 and TRBJ1-6, with D unclear. The CDR3 extends over 13 amino acids. The V end was cut by 6 bases, the J end by 0 bases, with 3 bases between. CDR1 and CDR2 from the germline V gene are KGHSH and LQKENI. The CDR3 region has the DNA TGTGCCAGCTCCTACTCCTATAATTCACCCCTCCACTTT. This codes for CASSYSYNSPLHF.

The chain couples TRBV28 to TRBJ2-7, with a weak D call TRBD2 (6 bases). From germline, CDR1 is MDHEN and CDR2 SYDVKM. Between the trimmed V and J ends, which lost 2 bases and 3 bases, there was a span of 8 bases. The CDR3 contains 13 residues. CDR3 nucleotide sequence: TGTGCCAGCAGTTTAATGCGGGGCTACGAGCAGTACTTC. This encodes CASSLMRGYEQYF.

The V gene is TRBV6-1, the J gene TRBJ1-3; tentatively, D is TRBD1 (6 bases). V lost 4 bases and J lost 2, with 6 bases in between. Germline V gene data show CDR1 as MNHNS and CDR2 as SASEGT. This CDR3 comprises 13 residues. In nucleotides, the CDR3 is TGTGCCAGCAGTGGACAGGCTGGAAACACCATATATTTT. Protein: CASSGQAGNTIYF.

This sequence joins TRBV2 and TRBJ2-7; D possibly corresponds to TRBD1 (5 bases). Trimming took 5 bases from V and 2 from J, leaving 19 bases between them. The length of the CDR3 is 16 residues. CDR1 SNHLY and CDR2 FYNNEI come from the germline V gene. The CDR3: CASSRVGVIPPYEQYF. CDR3 DNA sequence: TGTGCCAGCAGTAGAGTAGGGGTAATCCCTCCCTACGAGCAGTACTTC.

This chain uses TRBV27 with TRBJ1-6, with D possibly TRBD1 on 6 matching bases. Germline CDR1 and CDR2: MNHEY and SMNVEV (reference sequence). With 5 bases removed from V and 1 base from J, the gap between germline ends came to 21 bases. The CDR3 has 19 amino acids. CDR3 coding DNA: TGTGCCAGCAGTCCGCGCGGGTACTTAGGGGGTTCCTATAATTCACCCCTCCACTTT. Its protein is CASSPRGYLGGSYNSPLHF.

This chain connects TRBV11-2 to TRBJ2-3; TRBD2 is a possible D gene (5 bases). The CDR3 has 13 amino acids. V lost 7 bases and J 6 bases, leaving 14 bases between the germline ends. From germline, CDR1 is SGHAT and CDR2 FQNNGV. The CDR3 DNA is TGTGCCAGCACGAGGCTCCCGGGGGATACGCAGTATTTT. It yields the protein CASTRLPGDTQYF.

The rearrangement links TRBV10-3 to TRBJ2-5; 11 nucleotides align to TRBD1. V lost 8 bases and J lost 3; bases outside the gene matches: 2. CDR3 length equals 13 residues. CDR1 is ENHRY and CDR2 is SYGVKD in the germline V gene. The CDR3 DNA is TGTGCCATCGGGACAGGGGGGGAAGAGACCCAGTACTTC. Translation: CAIGTGGEETQYF.

This sequence joins TRBV4-2 and TRBJ1-6; 7 bases agree with TRBD1. CDR1 is LGHNA and CDR2 is YNFKEQ in the germline V gene. Trimming removed 0 bases from V and 9 bases from J; junction bases left unmatched: 5. The CDR3 is made up of 15 amino acids. CDR3 in amino acids: CASSQDTDRLSPLHF. The CDR3 DNA is TGTGCCAGCAGCCAAGATACGGACAGGCTTTCACCCCTCCACTTT.

The CDR3 spells CASSEGYGSLHF. As DNA, the CDR3 is TGTGCCAGCAGTGAAGGGTACGGGTCCCTCCACTTT. V gene TRBV6-1 combines with J gene TRBJ1-6, with D hard to call. The CDR3 runs to 12 residues. Trimming took off 1 base at V and 14 bases at J, with 9 bases between the two ends. Germline V CDR1 and CDR2: MNHNS, SASEGT.

The CDR3 protein is CASSHRGNYGYTF. In DNA, the CDR3 is TGCGCCAGCAGCCATCGGGGGAACTATGGCTACACCTTC. V is TRBV4-3 and J is TRBJ1-2; D is possibly TRBD1 (5 bases). This CDR3 is 13 amino acids long. Germline V gene data show CDR1 as LGHNA and CDR2 as YSLEER. V lost 3 bases and J 2 bases, leaving 7 bases between the germline ends.